Listed here is a single T cell receptor beta chain. The target antigen is unknown. This entry comes from a study of breast tumors, draining lymph nodes, adjacent tissues. Axillary draining lymph nodes of breast cancer patients supplied the node samples. TCRdb itself ran the multiplex PCR reads through MiXCR, one entry per CDR3 protein. The sample contains approximately 250,000 distinct CDR3 sequences, approximately 36% of which appear only once. Findings of the study overall: That most tumor T cells come from lymph nodes remained unproven. Most tumor T cells seemingly derive from lymph node, then expand in tumor.

The receptor was isolated from a female donor with breast cancer. Some clones in this sample may be carry-over from other donors' samples. Input material: axillary lymph node tissue.

This chain's CDR3 is CASSLESRIQGTEQYF. The CDR3 DNA follows: TGTGCCAGCAGCTTAGAATCACGGATTCAGGGCACCGAGCAGTACTTC. The V call is TRBV7-6, the J call TRBJ2-7, with a weak D call TRBD1 (5 bases). CDR3 length: 16 residues. V was shortened by 1 base and J by 6 bases, with 19 bases between the two germline ends. Germline loops: CDR1 SGHVS, CDR2 FNYEAQ.